Presented here are 21 T cell receptor beta chains from one specimen sequenced in a study of T cell responses to AZD1222 COVID-19 vaccine. Data came from immunoSEQ multiplex PCR; TCRdb stores just in-frame clones and leaves some out. The table has 200,000 or so clones, 88% seen once. The material was peripheral blood, obtained on day 0 of AZD1222 vaccination. All receptors come from an adult in good health.

The count of this clone is one. J is TRBJ1-1 and V is TRBV6-5; D may be TRBD1 (5 bases). Trimming pared 4 bases from V and 6 bases from J, leaving 15 bases between. Looked up from germline, CDR1 is MNHEY and CDR2 is SVGAGI. The CDR3 loop spans 14 amino acids. The CDR3 DNA is TGTGCCAGCAGTTGGAGCTCAGGGCTCGCTGAAGCTTTCTTT. It is translated as CASSWSSGLAEAFF.

The chain employs TRBV19 and TRBJ1-2; tentatively, D is TRBD1 (5 bases). This CDR3 is built from 16 residues. V lost 4 bases and J 8 bases, leaving 23 bases between the germline ends. In germline, CDR1 is LNHDA, CDR2 SQIVND (reference sequence). CDR3 coding DNA: TGTGCCAGTAGTAACAGCATCCGGGGGACGAATCGAGGCTACACCTTC. As protein: CASSNSIRGTNRGYTF.

The rearrangement links TRBV7-9 to TRBJ2-1; 7 bases fit TRBD1. Germline CDR1 SEHNR, CDR2 FQNEAQ (reference sequence). CDR3 length: 15 amino acids. The trim removed 3 bases at V and 4 bases at J, leaving 6 bases unmatched. CDR3 protein: CASSLIPDRYNEQFF. CDR3 nucleotides: TGTGCCAGCAGCTTGATACCGGACAGGTACAATGAGCAGTTCTTC.

The chain combines TRBV7-3 with TRBJ2-2; TRBD1 might be the D (5 bases). The CDR3 runs to 14 residues. Per germline, CDR1 SGHTA and CDR2 FQGTGA. Trimming cost V 7 bases and J 4 bases, with 13 bases left between them. In DNA, the CDR3 is TGTGCCAGCAAAGAGCAGGGTGGCACCGGGGAGCTGTTTTTT. Encoded protein: CASKEQGGTGELFF.

V usage is TRBV7-9 and J usage is TRBJ2-5; the D is unclear. This CDR3 is 14 amino acids long. V was trimmed by 1 base and J by 2 bases, leaving 8 bases between them. Germline loops: CDR1 SEHNR, CDR2 FQNEAQ (reference sequence). The CDR3 sequence: CASSLGAAQETQYF. CDR3 coding DNA: TGTGCCAGCAGCTTAGGGGCAGCTCAAGAGACCCAGTACTTC.

The V call is TRBV6-6, the J call TRBJ2-7; D is possibly TRBD1 (5 bases). V gave up 5 bases and J gave up 0 bases, with 11 bases separating them. Germline V lookup: CDR1 MNHNY, CDR2 SVGAGI (reference sequence). The CDR3 covers 14 residues. The chain's CDR3 is CASSVQESSYEQYF. The CDR3 DNA reads as TGTGCCAGCAGTGTACAGGAAAGCTCCTACGAGCAGTACTTC.

Turning to this clone: Compared with germline, one end of the junction differs, possibly owing to a read error. The V gene is TRBV6-5, the J gene TRBJ2-5, with 7 bases lining up with TRBD2. Per germline, CDR1 MNHEY and CDR2 SVGAGI. This CDR3 contains 12 residues. The CDR3 region has the DNA TGCGCCTGGGGGGGGAGGCCTGGGGCCCAGTACTTC. It specifies CAWGGRPGAQYF.

This clone was recorded a few times. The rearrangement uses TRBV5-4 and TRBJ2-7; D remains ambiguous. This CDR3 spans 14 amino acids. Trimming removed 0 bases at V and 2 bases at J, with 9 bases between. The germline V gene encodes CDR1 SGHNT and CDR2 YYREEE (reference sequence). The CDR3 DNA follows: TGTGCCAGCAGCTTGGCGGCGCCCCCCTACGAGCAGTACTTC. Translation gives CASSLAAPPYEQYF.

The chain is built from TRBV9 and TRBJ2-7; tentative D call: TRBD2 (6 bases). Trimming pared 0 bases from V and 7 bases from J, leaving 14 bases between. The CDR3 runs to 14 residues. Germline CDR1 reads SGDLS; CDR2 reads YYNGEE. The CDR3 here is CASSVESLAGEQYF. The CDR3 coding sequence is TGTGCCAGCAGCGTAGAGTCACTAGCTGGAGAGCAGTACTTC.

There are a few counts of this clone. The rearrangement joins TRBV12-3 or TRBV12-4 to TRBJ1-1; D is undetermined. The CDR3 is 11 amino acids. Trimming stripped 7 bases from V and 7 bases from J, with 10 bases between. The CDR3 coding sequence is TGTGCCAGCACCCTCGACGGTGAAGCTTTCTTT. Translating gives CASTLDGEAFF.

The V call is TRBV12-5, the J call TRBJ1-3; D uncertain. The CDR3 spans 14 residues. In germline, CDR1 is LGHNT, CDR2 FRNRAP. Here the CDR3 reads CQHMSRIPGNTIYF. In nucleotides, the CDR3 is TGTCAGCACATGAGCAGGATCCCTGGAAACACCATATATTTT.

The chain joins TRBV11-2 to TRBJ1-6; D might be TRBD1 (5 bases). There are 16 residues in the CDR3. CDR1 is SGHAT and CDR2 is FQNNGV in the germline V gene. The ends were cut back, 1 base at V and 6 bases at J, with 13 bases in the middle. The CDR3 DNA reads as TGTGCCAGCAGCTTAGGTCGGGGGACGGGTAATTCACCCCTCCACTTT. Translation: CASSLGRGTGNSPLHF.

This clone turned up a few times. This chain connects TRBV5-1 to TRBJ1-2; D remains ambiguous. The V gene lost 0 bases and the J gene lost 3 bases, with 12 bases spanning the gap. This CDR3 has 15 residues. Germline CDR1 reads SGHRS; CDR2 reads YFSETQ. The CDR3 protein is CASSLVEGRDYGYTF. The DNA for the CDR3 is TGCGCCAGCAGCTTGGTGGAGGGTAGAGACTATGGCTACACCTTC.

This clone was counted between two and nine times. The J gene is TRBJ1-1, the V gene TRBV14; the D gene is possibly TRBD1 (6 bases). From germline, CDR1 is SGHDN and CDR2 FVKESK. The CDR3 has 16 residues. Trimming removed 0 bases from V and 7 bases from J, with 18 bases in between. The chain's CDR3 is CASSQDLMGAKGEAFF. The DNA for the CDR3 is TGTGCCAGCAGCCAAGATCTGATGGGGGCTAAGGGTGAAGCTTTCTTT.

This clone showed up just a few times. The chain combines TRBV7-9 with TRBJ1-6; D is unresolved. Germline V gives CDR1 SEHNR, CDR2 FQNEAQ (reference sequence). The CDR3 covers 12 residues. V lost 5 bases to trimming and J lost 5 bases, with 4 bases between them. The CDR3 region is CASSPNNSPLHF. CDR3 in DNA: TGTGCCAGCAGCCCCAATAATTCACCCCTCCACTTT. Full variable domain (rest looked up from reference TRBV7-9 and TRBJ1-6): DTGVSQNPRHKITKRGQNVTFRCDPISEHNRLYWYRQTLGQGPEFLTYFQNEAQLEKSRLLSDRFSAERPKGSFSTLEIQRTEQGDSAMYLCASSPNNSPLHFGNGTRLTVT.

The rearrangement joins TRBV11-3 to TRBJ2-7; D not certain. The germline V gene encodes CDR1 SGHNT and CDR2 YENEEA. The CDR3 spans 13 residues. V shed 5 bases and J shed 3 bases, with 11 bases lying between them. DNA for the CDR3: TGTGCCAGCAGCCGAGCAGATCGCTACGAGCAGTACTTC. It is translated as CASSRADRYEQYF.

The J gene is TRBJ2-7, the V gene TRBV3-1 (or the pseudogene TRBV3-2); no firm D call. The CDR3 contains 13 residues. CDR1 and CDR2 from the germline V gene are LGHDT and YNNKEL (reference sequence). Trimming left V 2 bases short and J 6 bases short, with 11 bases between. Written as DNA, the CDR3 is TGTGCCAGCAGCCAATGGACGCTACCCGAGCAGTACTTC. Protein: CASSQWTLPEQYF.

The gene calls are TRBV9 and TRBJ1-2; D is uncertain. Germline values: CDR1 SGDLS, CDR2 YYNGEE. V lost 4 bases and J lost 2, with 9 bases in between. The CDR3 is 13 residues long. The CDR3 nucleotides read TGTGCCAGCAGCCCTCGACGGAACTATGGCTACACCTTC. Translated, it gives CASSPRRNYGYTF.

The chain carries TRBV7-3 and TRBJ1-6; possible D gene TRBD1, 6 bases. The ends were cut back, 2 bases at V and 10 bases at J, with 9 bases in the middle. The CDR3 length is 13 residues. CDR1 is SGHTA, CDR2 FQGTGA, per germline. The CDR3 sequence is CASSLWTESPLHF. Here the CDR3 DNA reads TGTGCCAGCAGCTTATGGACAGAATCACCCCTCCACTTT.

V is TRBV27 and J is TRBJ2-4; 8 positions agree with TRBD1. After removal of 6 bases from V and 3 bases from J, the junction contained 7 bases not matched to a gene. Germline lookup yields CDR1 MNHEY and CDR2 SMNVEV (reference sequence). This CDR3 region has 15 residues. Here the CDR3 reads CASRTTRGLKNIQYF. The CDR3 DNA follows: TGTGCCAGCAGGACTACCAGGGGGCTCAAAAACATTCAGTACTTC.

The V gene is TRBV7-9, the J gene TRBJ1-2, with TRBD1 matching 9 bases. Losses at the gene ends were 4 bases for V and 6 bases for J; bases not matched to a gene: 15. This CDR3 contains 17 residues. Germline V lookup: CDR1 SEHNR, CDR2 FQNEAQ (reference sequence). The CDR3 region is CASSSGNNFGTGNGYTF. CDR3 bases: TGTGCCAGCAGCTCCGGAAACAACTTCGGGACAGGGAATGGCTACACCTTC.